Listed below are T cell receptor beta chains from one sample, sequenced in a study of Ad26.COV2.S vaccination and SARS-CoV-2 variants. Only in-frame clones appear in the TCRdb table, and some are missing; sequencing was by immunoSEQ multiplex PCR. Here the sample spans roughly 460,000 clones, roughly nine tenths being singletons. Sequences were derived from peripheral blood, sampled in a trial of Ad26.COV2.S vaccine versus placebo. The receptors originated from a person aged 18-65 years who received the Ad26.COV2.S COVID-19 vaccine or a placebo. CDR3s include the opening cysteine and the closing phenylalanine or tryptophan. D genes are given only for firm matches. For some rows the clone size is stated as once, few or many, or as a class when expanded; others skip it.

clone_size d_call j_call v_call cdr3_aa cdr3_nt
- - TRBJ2-3 TRBV7-2 CASSLDTITDTQYF TGTGCCAGCAGCTTAGACACAATCACAGATACGCAGTATTTT
- TRBD1 TRBJ2-7 TRBV27 CASSPTGGRYEQYF TGTGCCAGCAGTCCGACAGGGGGTAGATACGAGCAGTACTTC
- TRBD1 TRBJ1-2 TRBV3-1/TRBV3-2 CASSQDRGQATPYGYTF TGTGCCAGCAGCCAAGATCGAGGACAGGCCACCCCGTATGGCTACACCTTC
- TRBD2 TRBJ2-4 TRBV6-2/TRBV6-3 CASTPALAGGTLAKNIQYF TGTGCCAGCACCCCGGCTCTAGCGGGGGGAACACTAGCCAAAAACATTCAGTACTTC
- - TRBJ2-7 TRBV5-1 CASSFPDSYEQYF TGCGCCAGCAGCTTTCCAGACTCCTACGAGCAGTACTTC
- TRBD1 TRBJ1-5 TRBV4-1 CASSRDPGGSNQPQHF TGCGCCAGCAGCCGAGATCCAGGGGGAAGCAATCAGCCCCAGCATTTT
once - TRBJ1-1 TRBV19 CASSIGGFGEAFF TGTGCCAGTAGTATCGGCGGGTTTGGTGAAGCTTTCTTT
- TRBD1 TRBJ1-1 TRBV30 CAWGQGNTEAFF TGTGCCTGGGGACAGGGTAACACTGAAGCTTTCTTT
- TRBD2 TRBJ2-7 TRBV6-5 CASRTGLVCCEQYF TGTGCCAGCAGAACGGGACTAGTTTGTTGCGAGCAGTACTTC
- TRBD2 TRBJ2-7 TRBV3-1/TRBV3-2 CASSQGSGGKPYEQYF TGTGCCAGCAGCCAAGGGTCGGGGGGGAAACCCTACGAGCAGTACTTC
- - TRBJ2-6 TRBV30 CAWGPGANVLTF TGTGCCTGGGGACCTGGGGCCAACGTCCTGACTTTC
- TRBD1 TRBJ2-7 TRBV19 CASSIRGQGTYEQYF TGTGCCAGTAGTATACGAGGACAGGGGACCTACGAGCAGTACTTC
once TRBD2 TRBJ2-5 TRBV28 CASRPSLAGGGETQYF TGTGCCAGCAGACCCTCATTAGCGGGAGGCGGCGAGACCCAGTACTTC
once - TRBJ1-4 TRBV7-2 CASSLGRRYNEKLFF TGTGCCAGCAGCTTAGGCCGGCGGTATAATGAAAAACTGTTTTTT
few - TRBJ1-1 TRBV2 CASRAPPEAFF TGTGCCAGCAGGGCCCCCCCTGAAGCTTTCTTT
- - TRBJ1-1 TRBV7-9 CASSARRVGVAFF TGTGCCAGCAGCGCCCGTCGGGTAGGTGTGGCTTTCTTT
- TRBD1 TRBJ1-4 TRBV10-3 CAISLTGLNEKLFF TGTGCCATCAGCTTGACAGGGCTTAATGAAAAACTGTTTTTT
few - TRBJ2-5 TRBV6-6 CASSTSGGGQETQYF TGTGCCAGCAGTACGAGCGGAGGGGGACAAGAGACCCAGTACTTC
- TRBD2 TRBJ2-3 TRBV7-9 CASSSRLAGDTDTQYF TGTGCCAGCAGCTCGAGACTAGCGGGGGACACAGATACGCAGTATTTT
- TRBD1 TRBJ1-6 TRBV5-1 CASKSGTESNSPLHF TGCGCCAGCAAGTCTGGGACAGAATCTAATTCACCCCTCCACTTT
- - TRBJ1-2 TRBV28 CASSQTISYRYGYTF TGTGCCAGCAGCCAAACAATCTCTTATAGGTATGGCTACACCTTC
- TRBD1 TRBJ1-2 TRBV7-9 CASSTGTGYGYTF TGTGCCAGCAGCACCGGGACAGGGTATGGCTACACCTTC
- - TRBJ1-1 TRBV7-9 CASSLPGGTEAFF TGTGCCAGCAGCTTACCCGGGGGCACTGAAGCTTTCTTT
- TRBD2 TRBJ2-1 TRBV9 CASSGLAGGHSSEQFF TGTGCCAGCAGCGGACTAGCGGGGGGGCATAGTTCTGAGCAGTTCTTC
- TRBD1 TRBJ1-1 TRBV28 CASSLTGGALNTEAFF TGTGCCAGCAGTCTAACAGGGGGCGCTTTGAACACTGAAGCTTTCTTT
- - TRBJ2-7 TRBV9 CASSGGLSYEQYF TGTGCCAGCAGCGGGGGACTTTCCTACGAGCAGTACTTC
- - TRBJ1-5 TRBV27 CASSLDGWSNQPQHF TGTGCCAGCAGTTTAGACGGATGGAGCAATCAGCCCCAGCATTTT
- TRBD1 TRBJ2-1 TRBV13 CASSSDRGNHNEQFF TGTGCCAGCAGCTCAGACAGGGGCAACCACAATGAGCAGTTCTTC
- - TRBJ1-3 TRBV4-1 CASSRHNRVISGNTIYF TGCGCCAGCAGCCGCCACAACAGGGTAATCTCTGGAAACACCATATATTTT
- TRBD1 TRBJ2-7 TRBV2 CASKTTGGGDEQYF TGTGCCAGCAAGACGACAGGGGGCGGGGACGAGCAGTACTTC
- - TRBJ1-5 TRBV10-2 CASSESDSNQPQHF TGCGCCAGCAGTGAGTCCGATAGCAATCAGCCCCAGCATTTT